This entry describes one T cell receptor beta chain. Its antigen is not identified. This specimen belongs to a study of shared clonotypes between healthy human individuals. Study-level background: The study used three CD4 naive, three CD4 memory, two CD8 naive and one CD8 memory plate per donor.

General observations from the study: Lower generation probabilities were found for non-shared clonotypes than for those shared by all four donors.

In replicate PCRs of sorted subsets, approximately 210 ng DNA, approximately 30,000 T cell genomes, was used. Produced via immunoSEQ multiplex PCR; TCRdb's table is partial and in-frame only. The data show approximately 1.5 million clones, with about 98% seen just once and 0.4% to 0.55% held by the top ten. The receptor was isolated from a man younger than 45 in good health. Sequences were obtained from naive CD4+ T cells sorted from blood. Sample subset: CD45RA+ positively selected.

The CDR3 DNA is TGTGCCAGCTCACCACCGGTGGGCTTCAAAAACATTCAGTACTTC. Residues: CASSPPVGFKNIQYF. The V and J genes are TRBV18 and TRBJ2-4; D is uncertain. CDR3 length: 15 residues. Germline-derived CDR1 and CDR2 are KGHSH and LQKENI. V gave up 0 bases and J gave up 3 bases, with 9 bases separating them.